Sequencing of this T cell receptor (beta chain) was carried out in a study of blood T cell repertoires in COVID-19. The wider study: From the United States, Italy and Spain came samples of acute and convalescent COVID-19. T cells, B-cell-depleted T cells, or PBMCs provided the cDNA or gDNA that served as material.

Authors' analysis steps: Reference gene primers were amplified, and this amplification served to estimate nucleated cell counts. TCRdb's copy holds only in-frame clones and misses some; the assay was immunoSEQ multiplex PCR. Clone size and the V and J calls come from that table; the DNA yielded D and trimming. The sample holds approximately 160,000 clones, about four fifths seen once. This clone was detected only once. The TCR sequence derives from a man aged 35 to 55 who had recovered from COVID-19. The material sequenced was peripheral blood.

The CDR3 reads CASSLGEDSNVEQFF. The CDR3, as DNA: TGTGCCAGCAGCCTAGGAGAGGACAGCAATGTTGAGCAGTTCTTC. The rearrangement links TRBV9 to TRBJ2-1, with TRBD1 as a possible D gene (6 bases). The CDR3 extends over 15 amino acids. The germline CDR1 and CDR2 sequences are SGDLS and YYNGEE. V was pared by 4 bases and J by 9 bases, with 20 bases between.